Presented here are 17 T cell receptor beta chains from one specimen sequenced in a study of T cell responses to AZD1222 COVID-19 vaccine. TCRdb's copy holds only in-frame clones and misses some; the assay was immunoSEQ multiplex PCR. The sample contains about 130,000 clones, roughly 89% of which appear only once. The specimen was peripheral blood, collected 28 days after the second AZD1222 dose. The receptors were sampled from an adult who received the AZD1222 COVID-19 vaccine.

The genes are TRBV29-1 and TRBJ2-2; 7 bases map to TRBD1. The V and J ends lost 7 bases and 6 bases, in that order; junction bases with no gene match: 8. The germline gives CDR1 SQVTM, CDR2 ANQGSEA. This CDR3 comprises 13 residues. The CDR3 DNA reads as TGCAGCGCGCGACAGGGTTTCCCCGGGGAGCTGTTTTTT. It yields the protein CSARQGFPGELFF.

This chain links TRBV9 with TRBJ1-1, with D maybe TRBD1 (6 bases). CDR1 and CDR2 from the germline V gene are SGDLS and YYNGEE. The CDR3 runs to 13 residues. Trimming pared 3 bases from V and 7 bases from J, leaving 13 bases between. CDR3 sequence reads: CASSAGQRGEAFF. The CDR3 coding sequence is TGTGCCAGCAGCGCAGGACAGAGGGGTGAAGCTTTCTTT.

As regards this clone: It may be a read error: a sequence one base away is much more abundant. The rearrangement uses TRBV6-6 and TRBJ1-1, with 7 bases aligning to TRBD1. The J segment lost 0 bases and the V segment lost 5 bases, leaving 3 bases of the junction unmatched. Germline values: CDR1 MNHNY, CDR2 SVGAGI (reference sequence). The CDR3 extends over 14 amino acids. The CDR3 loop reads CASSKTGLNTEAFF. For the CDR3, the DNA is TGTGCCAGCAGTAAGACAGGGCTGAACACTGAAGCTTTCTTT.

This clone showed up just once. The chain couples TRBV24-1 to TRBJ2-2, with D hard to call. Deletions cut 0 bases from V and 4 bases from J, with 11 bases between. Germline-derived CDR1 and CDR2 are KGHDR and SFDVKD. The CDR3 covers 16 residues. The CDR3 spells CATSDLGVGSTGELFF. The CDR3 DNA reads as TGTGCCACCAGTGATTTGGGAGTCGGATCCACCGGGGAGCTGTTTTTT.

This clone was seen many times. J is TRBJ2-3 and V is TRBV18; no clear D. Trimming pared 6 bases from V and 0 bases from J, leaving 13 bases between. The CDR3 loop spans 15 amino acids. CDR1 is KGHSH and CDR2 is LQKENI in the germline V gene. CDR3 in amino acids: CASSLQLASTDTQYF. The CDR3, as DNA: TGTGCCAGCTCGCTCCAGCTCGCTAGCACAGATACGCAGTATTTT.

CDR3 DNA sequence: TGTGCCAGCAGCCGCGGGGGGGCTCTAAATGAGCAGTTCTTC. Amino acids: CASSRGGALNEQFF. This sequence joins TRBV11-2 and TRBJ2-1; 9 bases are a match to TRBD2. Per the germline V gene, CDR1 is SGHAT and CDR2 is FQNNGV. V trimming: 5 bases; J trimming: 7 bases; junction bases outside the gene matches: 6. CDR3 length equals 14 residues.

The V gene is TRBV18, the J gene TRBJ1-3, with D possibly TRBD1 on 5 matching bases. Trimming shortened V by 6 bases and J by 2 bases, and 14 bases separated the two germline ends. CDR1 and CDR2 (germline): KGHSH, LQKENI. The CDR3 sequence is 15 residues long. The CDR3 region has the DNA TGTGCCAGCTCTTCGGGGGAGACGGCTGGAAACACCATATATTTT. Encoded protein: CASSSGETAGNTIYF.

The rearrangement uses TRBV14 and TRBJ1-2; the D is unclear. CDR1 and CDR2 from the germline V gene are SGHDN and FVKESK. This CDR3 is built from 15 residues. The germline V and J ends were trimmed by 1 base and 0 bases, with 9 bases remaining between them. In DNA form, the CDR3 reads TGTGCCAGCAGCCAAGTGGGATCCCCTAACTATGGCTACACCTTC. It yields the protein CASSQVGSPNYGYTF.

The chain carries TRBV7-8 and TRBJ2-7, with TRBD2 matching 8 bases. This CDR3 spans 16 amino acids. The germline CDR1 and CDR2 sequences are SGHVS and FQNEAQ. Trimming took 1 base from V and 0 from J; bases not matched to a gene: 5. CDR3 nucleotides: TGTGCCAGCAGCTTAGAGCTGGCGGGAGGCTCCTACGAGCAGTACTTC. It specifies CASSLELAGGSYEQYF.

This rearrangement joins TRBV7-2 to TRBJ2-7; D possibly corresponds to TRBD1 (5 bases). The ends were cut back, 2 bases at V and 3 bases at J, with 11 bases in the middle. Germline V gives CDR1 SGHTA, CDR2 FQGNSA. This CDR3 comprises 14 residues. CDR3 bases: TGTGCCAGCAGCTTAACGGGCAGGGTCTACGAGCAGTACTTC. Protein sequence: CASSLTGRVYEQYF.

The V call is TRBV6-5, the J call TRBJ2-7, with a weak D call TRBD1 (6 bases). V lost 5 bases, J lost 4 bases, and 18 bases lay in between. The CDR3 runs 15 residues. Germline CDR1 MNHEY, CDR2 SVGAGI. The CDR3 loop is CASSPRGSSGYEQYF. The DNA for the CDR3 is TGTGCCAGCAGTCCCAGGGGATCTTCGGGATACGAGCAGTACTTC.

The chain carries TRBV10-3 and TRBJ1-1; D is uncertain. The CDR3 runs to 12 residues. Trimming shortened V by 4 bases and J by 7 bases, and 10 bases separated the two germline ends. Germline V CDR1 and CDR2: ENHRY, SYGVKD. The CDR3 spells CAISGGESEAFF. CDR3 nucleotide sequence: TGTGCCATCAGTGGCGGTGAGAGTGAAGCTTTCTTT.

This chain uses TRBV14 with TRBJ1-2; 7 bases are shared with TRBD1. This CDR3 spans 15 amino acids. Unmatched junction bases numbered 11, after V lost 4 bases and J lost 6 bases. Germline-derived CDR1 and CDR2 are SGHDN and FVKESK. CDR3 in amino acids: CASSPRQGGGDGYTF. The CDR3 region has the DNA TGTGCCAGCAGCCCTCGGCAAGGAGGGGGCGATGGCTACACCTTC.

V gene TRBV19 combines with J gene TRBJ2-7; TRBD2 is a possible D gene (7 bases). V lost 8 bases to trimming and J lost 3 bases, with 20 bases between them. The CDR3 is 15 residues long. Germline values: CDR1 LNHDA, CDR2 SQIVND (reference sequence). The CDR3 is CASANRDGGVYEQYF. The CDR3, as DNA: TGTGCCAGTGCCAACAGGGATGGGGGGGTCTACGAGCAGTACTTC.

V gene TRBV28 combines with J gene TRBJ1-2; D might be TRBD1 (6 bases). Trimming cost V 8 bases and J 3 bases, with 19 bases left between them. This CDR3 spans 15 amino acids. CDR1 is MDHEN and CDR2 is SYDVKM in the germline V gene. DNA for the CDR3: TGTGCCAGCCGATACCGGGACACCGGACACTATGGCTACACCTTC. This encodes CASRYRDTGHYGYTF.

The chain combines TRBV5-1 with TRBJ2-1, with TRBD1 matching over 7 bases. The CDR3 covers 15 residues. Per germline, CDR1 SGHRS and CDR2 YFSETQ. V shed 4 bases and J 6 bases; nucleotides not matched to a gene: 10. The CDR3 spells CASSPTTGFINEQFF. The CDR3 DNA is TGCGCCAGCAGCCCCACGACAGGGTTCATCAATGAGCAGTTCTTC. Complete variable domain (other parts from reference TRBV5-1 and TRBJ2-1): KAGVTQTPRYLIKTRGQQVTLSCSPISGHRSVSWYQQTPGQGLQFLFEYFSETQRNKGNFPGRFSGRQFSNSRSEMNVSTLELGDSALYLCASSPTTGFINEQFFGPGTRLTVL.

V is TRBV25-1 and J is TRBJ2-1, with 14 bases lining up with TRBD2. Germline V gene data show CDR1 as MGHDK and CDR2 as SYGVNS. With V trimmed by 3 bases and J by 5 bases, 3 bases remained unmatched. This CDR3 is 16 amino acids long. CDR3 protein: CASSEPGLAGDNEQFF. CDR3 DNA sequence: TGTGCCAGCAGTGAGCCGGGACTAGCGGGGGACAATGAGCAGTTCTTC.